The 30 T cell receptor beta chains given below trace back to one sample, sequenced in a study of metastatic and nonmetastatic thyroid tumors. No treatment had been given to any patient before thyroid surgery. TCRdb re-called the PCR reads through MiXCR. This table holds around 6,100 clones, over 25% found once. The sample consisted of adjacent normal tissue. The receptors here all came from a female donor with papillary thyroid cancer or a benign thyroid nodule (not recorded which). Some clones in this sample may be carry-over from other donors' samples.

V usage is TRBV19 and J usage is TRBJ2-6; 10 nucleotides match TRBD2. This CDR3 is built from 20 residues. CDR1 and CDR2 (germline): LNHDA, SQIVND (reference sequence). V shed 4 bases, J shed 0 bases, and the junction held 12 bases outside the gene matches. CDR3 bases: TGTGCCAGTAGTACCATTCCGGGACTAGCGACGCGCTCTGGGGCCAACGTCCTGACTTTC. This sequence encodes CASSTIPGLATRSGANVLTF.

This clone rates as medium-sized (0.01 to 0.1%). The identical CDR3 is also encoded by other nucleotide sequences in the sample. The V call is TRBV6-1, the J call TRBJ2-5; TRBD1 aligns across 7 bases. Germline trimming cut 6 bases from V and 6 bases from J; bases unmatched to any gene: 10. The CDR3 length is 14 residues. CDR1 is MNHNS and CDR2 is SASEGT in the germline V gene. The CDR3 DNA follows: TGTGCCAGCAGCCGACAGGGTCCAACACAGACCCAGTACTTC. Translated: CASSRQGPTQTQYF.

This clone was counted a few times. This chain connects TRBV29-1 to TRBJ2-7, with 7 nucleotides matching TRBD1. V shed 6 bases and J 2 bases; nucleotides not matched to a gene: 10. Germline CDR1 and CDR2: SQVTM and ANQGSEA. The CDR3 covers 14 residues. The CDR3 DNA sequence: TGCAGCGTCCAAGCATCGGGACAGCCCTACGAGCAGTACTTC. Amino acid sequence: CSVQASGQPYEQYF.

The CDR3 nucleotides are TGCGCCAGCAGCCTAGGTCCCAGAGGGGAGACCCAGTACTTC. Protein sequence: CASSLGPRGETQYF. The J gene is TRBJ2-5, the V gene TRBV5-1, with a weak D call TRBD2 (5 bases). There are 14 residues in the CDR3. Trimming left V 4 bases short and J 5 bases short, with 15 bases between. The germline V gene encodes CDR1 SGHRS and CDR2 YFSETQ.

V is TRBV6-1 and J is TRBJ2-7, with D tentatively TRBD1 (5 bases). V was cut by 7 bases and J by 4 bases, with 17 bases left in between. There are 14 residues in the CDR3. CDR1 is MNHNS and CDR2 is SASEGT in the germline V gene. In nucleotides, the CDR3 is TGTGCCAGCACCCGGACATCGACCCCTTACGAGCAGTACTTC. This translates into CASTRTSTPYEQYF.

This clone was detected ten times or more. The chain couples TRBV12-3 or TRBV12-4 to TRBJ1-1; 9 bases are shared with TRBD1. CDR3 size: 14 residues. V shed 5 bases, J shed 5 bases, and the junction held 6 bases outside the gene matches. DNA of the CDR3: TGTGCCAGCAGTGCCCGGACAGGGGTTACTGAAGCTTTCTTT. As protein: CASSARTGVTEAFF.

This clone is medium-sized within its sample. This rearrangement joins TRBV5-1 to TRBJ1-2; 7 positions agree with TRBD1. The CDR3 is 15 residues long. The J segment lost 2 bases and the V segment lost 5 bases, leaving 9 bases of the junction unmatched. Germline CDR1 is SGHRS and CDR2 is YFSETQ. The CDR3 here is CASSFGTEQNYGYTF. As DNA, the CDR3 is TGCGCCAGCAGTTTTGGGACAGAACAAAACTATGGCTACACCTTC. Looking up the rest from reference TRBV5-1 and TRBJ1-2 gives the full variable domain: KAGVTQTPRYLIKTRGQQVTLSCSPISGHRSVSWYQQTPGQGLQFLFEYFSETQRNKGNFPGRFSGRQFSNSRSEMNVSTLELGDSALYLCASSFGTEQNYGYTFGSGTRLTVV.

This clone has a handful of counts. The CDR3 loop is CASRSTRGVGETQYF. In DNA form, the CDR3 reads TGTGCCAGCAGATCAACTAGAGGGGTCGGGGAGACCCAGTACTTC. The chain employs TRBV6-1 and TRBJ2-5; D tentatively fits TRBD1 or TRBD2 (5 bases each). Germline V gene sequence: CDR1 MNHNS, CDR2 SASEGT. This CDR3 contains 15 residues. V was trimmed by 6 bases and J by 5 bases, leaving 19 bases between them.

This clone was seen more than once but under ten times. V is TRBV12-3 or TRBV12-4 and J is TRBJ1-2, with TRBD1 as a possible D gene (5 bases). V was pared by 6 bases and J by 6 bases, with 17 bases between. This CDR3 is 14 amino acids long. This CDR3 reads CASSASPGSHGYTF. The CDR3 DNA follows: TGTGCCAGCAGCGCCAGTCCAGGGAGCCATGGCTACACCTTC.

This chain uses TRBV19 with TRBJ1-6; D call uncertain. Between the trimmed V and J ends, which lost 8 bases and 0 bases, there was a span of 11 bases. Germline lookup yields CDR1 LNHDA and CDR2 SQIVND (reference sequence). CDR3 length equals 15 residues. CDR3 sequence reads: CASLLGSSYNSPLHF. The DNA for the CDR3 is TGTGCCAGTCTGCTAGGGAGCTCCTATAATTCACCCCTCCACTTT.

V gene TRBV7-2 combines with J gene TRBJ2-7; D is unresolved. CDR1 SGHTA and CDR2 FQGNSA come from the germline V gene. The CDR3 has 13 amino acids. The V and J ends lost 2 bases and 1 base respectively, with 6 bases between them. The CDR3 loop reads CASSLRVSYEQYF. The CDR3 nucleotides read TGTGCCAGCAGCTTAAGAGTTTCCTACGAGCAGTACTTC.

This clone came up many times. One base away lies a much larger clone, so this may be a sequencing read error. Other nucleotide sequences from this sample produce the same CDR3. The V and J genes are TRBV29-1 and TRBJ1-4; D remains ambiguous. CDR1 SQVTM and CDR2 ANQGSEA come from the germline V gene. This CDR3 is built from 13 residues. The CDR3 reads CSVEDPGNEKLFF. The DNA of the CDR3 is TGCAGCGTTGAAGACCCGGGGAATGAAAAGCTGTTTTTT.

This clone was seen more than once but under ten times. CDR3 in amino acids: CASQDRGRLNEQFF. CDR3 sequence (DNA): TGTGCCAGCCAGGACAGGGGGCGCCTCAATGAGCAGTTCTTC. V is TRBV6-1 and J is TRBJ2-1; TRBD1 matches at 11 bases. V shed 8 bases and J 6 bases; nucleotides not matched to a gene: 6. CDR1 is MNHNS and CDR2 is SASEGT in the germline V gene. The CDR3 sequence is 14 residues long.

This clone was detected ten times or more. The chain links TRBV6-1 to TRBJ1-1; TRBD1 matches at 9 bases. The length of the CDR3 is 14 residues. Germline-derived CDR1 and CDR2 are MNHNS and SASEGT. V lost 6 bases to trimming and J lost 6 bases; unmatched junction nucleotides: 8. The CDR3 sequence: CASSHDRGISEAFF. The CDR3 DNA is TGTGCCAGCAGCCACGACAGGGGGATCTCTGAAGCTTTCTTT.

This clone was counted ten times or more. V and J are TRBV10-3 and TRBJ1-1, with TRBD1 as a possible D gene (6 bases). CDR3 length: 15 amino acids. Germline CDR1 ENHRY, CDR2 SYGVKD. V lost 0 bases and J lost 1, with 9 bases in between. CDR3 in DNA: TGTGCCATCAGTGAGTCACAGGGCCAGAACACTGAAGCTTTCTTT. Amino acid sequence: CAISESQGQNTEAFF.

The sample holds a few counts of this clone. This chain uses TRBV2 with TRBJ1-5, with a possible D match to TRBD1 (5 bases). The CDR3 runs to 15 residues. V was pared by 3 bases and J by 6 bases, with 15 bases between. Germline V gives CDR1 SNHLY, CDR2 FYNNEI. The CDR3 here is CASSEGRVGGQPQHF. DNA of the CDR3: TGTGCCAGCAGTGAGGGCAGGGTGGGAGGTCAGCCCCAGCATTTT. The full variable domain, in which reference TRBV2 and TRBJ1-5 provide the parts outside the CDR3, is EPEVTQTPSHQVTQMGQEVILRCVPISNHLYFYWYRQILGQKVEFLVSFYNNEISEKSEIFDDQFSVERPDGSNFTLKIRSTKLEDSAMYFCASSEGRVGGQPQHFGDGTRLSIL.

This clone has more than one count but fewer than ten. The CDR3 coding sequence is TGTGCCAGCAGGAGACAGGGGGCGCGTAATGAGCAGTTCTTC. Translation: CASRRQGARNEQFF. V usage is TRBV6-2 or TRBV6-3 and J usage is TRBJ2-1, with 10 bases aligning to TRBD1. V was clipped by 6 bases and J by 7 bases; unmatched bases: 6. Germline V gene lookup returns CDR1 MNHEY and CDR2 SVGEGT. The CDR3 is made up of 14 amino acids.

This clone was seen a handful of times. V gene TRBV6-1 combines with J gene TRBJ1-6; TRBD1 is a possible D gene (5 bases). The V end was cut by 6 bases, the J end by 11 bases, with 17 bases between. Germline CDR1 is MNHNS and CDR2 is SASEGT. The CDR3 has 14 amino acids. This CDR3 is CASSPARAGPPLHF. For the CDR3, the DNA is TGTGCCAGCAGCCCCGCGCGGGCGGGACCACCCCTCCACTTT.

In this sample, this clone turned up a few times. The chain combines TRBV15 with TRBJ1-6; 11 bases line up with TRBD1. Germline-derived CDR1 and CDR2 are LNHNV and YYDKDF (reference sequence). The CDR3 is 15 residues long. V lost 0 bases to trimming and J lost 9 bases; unmatched junction nucleotides: 1. The CDR3 DNA follows: TGTGCCACCAGCAGAGAGGACAGGGGGCTTTCACCCCTCCACTTT. As protein: CATSREDRGLSPLHF.

The table lists this clone with a few counts. This chain links TRBV6-1 with TRBJ1-6; TRBD1 might be the D (5 bases). Trimming shortened V by 7 bases and J by 9 bases, and 19 bases separated the two germline ends. CDR1 is MNHNS and CDR2 is SASEGT in the germline V gene. The CDR3 is made up of 15 amino acids. In DNA, the CDR3 is TGTGCCAGCAAAATAGCACAACAGGATTTTTCACCCCTCCACTTT. Translating gives CASKIAQQDFSPLHF.

In this sample, this clone turned up a few times. This rearrangement joins TRBV6-2 or TRBV6-3 to TRBJ2-3; perhaps TRBD1 as D (5 bases). Germline CDR1 reads MNHEY; CDR2 reads SVGEGT. With 8 bases removed from V and 0 bases from J, the gap between germline ends came to 12 bases. The CDR3 covers 14 residues. CDR3 sequence reads: CASGRASSTDTQYF. As DNA, the CDR3 is TGTGCCAGCGGCAGGGCCTCTAGCACAGATACGCAGTATTTT.

This chain connects TRBV9 to TRBJ2-1; perhaps TRBD1 as D (6 bases). The V and J ends lost 4 bases and 8 bases respectively, with 16 bases between them. This CDR3 contains 14 residues. CDR1 SGDLS and CDR2 YYNGEE come from the germline V gene. The CDR3 nucleotides are TGTGCCAGCAGCCAAAACCAGGGGTTGGATGAGCAGTTCTTC. It encodes CASSQNQGLDEQFF.

This clone was picked up a small number of times. The rearrangement uses TRBV6-1 and TRBJ2-7, with D possibly being TRBD1 (5 bases). This CDR3 is built from 15 residues. The V gene lost 4 bases and the J gene lost 7 bases, with 20 bases spanning the gap. Germline values: CDR1 MNHNS, CDR2 SASEGT. The CDR3 loop is CASSVRGNNPGEQYF. The DNA for the CDR3 is TGTGCCAGCAGTGTTAGGGGAAACAACCCCGGGGAGCAGTACTTC.

This clone showed up just a few times. The rearrangement links TRBV12-3 or TRBV12-4 to TRBJ1-1, with D possibly being TRBD1 (6 bases). V lost 6 bases and J lost 2, with 13 bases in between. The CDR3 has 14 residues. CDR3 bases: TGTGCCAGCAGGTGGGGGGCTCCAAACACTGAAGCTTTCTTT. Translating gives CASRWGAPNTEAFF.

By sample share, this clone is medium-sized. The CDR3 DNA reads TGCAGTGCTAGTATACCGGGACAGTCCTCCTACGAGCAGTACTTC. Translated: CSASIPGQSSYEQYF. The chain uses TRBV20-1 and TRBJ2-7, with TRBD1 identical over 7 bases. The V and J ends lost 3 bases and 0 bases, in that order; junction bases with no gene match: 8. The CDR3 consists of 15 residues. Germline V CDR1 and CDR2: DFQATT, SNEGSKA (reference sequence).

The V and J genes are TRBV11-2 and TRBJ1-1; TRBD1 might be the D (6 bases). With 6 bases removed from V and 14 bases from J, the gap between germline ends came to 25 bases. From germline, CDR1 is SGHAT and CDR2 FQNNGV. The CDR3 loop spans 14 amino acids. The CDR3 coding sequence is TGTGCCAGCAGTTTTGGACAGATGAACTCTGACGCGTTCTTT. Translation gives CASSFGQMNSDAFF.

Comments on this clone: Its ends do not fully match the called genes, so a read error is possible. This chain uses TRBV5-1 with TRBJ2-6, with 12 bases matching TRBD2. The length of the CDR3 is 14 residues. Germline V gene lookup returns CDR1 SGHRS and CDR2 YFSETQ. The CDR3 is CARSKGLAGYDHYF. The CDR3 DNA reads TGCGCCAGAAGCAAGGGACTAGCGGGCTACGATCATTACTTC.

J is TRBJ2-2 and V is TRBV11-1; D uncertain. Trimming left V 2 bases short and J 5 bases short, with 15 bases between. Germline CDR1 reads SGHAT; CDR2 reads FQDESV (reference sequence). This CDR3 has 16 residues. CDR3 coding DNA: TGTGCCAGCAGCTTATGGCACCGGGTGGGGACCGGGGAGCTGTTTTTT. Encoded protein: CASSLWHRVGTGELFF.

This clone turned up a few times. V usage is TRBV28 and J usage is TRBJ1-1; 9 bases match TRBD1. J was trimmed by 0 bases and V by 1 base; bases with no gene match: 3. Germline loops: CDR1 MDHEN, CDR2 SYDVKM. There are 16 residues in the CDR3. The DNA of the CDR3 is TGTGCCAGCAGTTTATCCTACAGGGGGCTGAACACTGAAGCTTTCTTT. Residues: CASSLSYRGLNTEAFF.

The rearrangement links TRBV6-5 to TRBJ2-5; D might be TRBD2 (7 bases). Germline V gene lookup returns CDR1 MNHEY and CDR2 SVGAGI. The CDR3 loop spans 14 amino acids. Trimming stripped 5 bases from V and 4 bases from J, with 14 bases between. CDR3 protein: CASSNGGTLETQYF. The CDR3 nucleotides read TGTGCCAGCAGTAACGGGGGGACACTAGAGACCCAGTACTTC.